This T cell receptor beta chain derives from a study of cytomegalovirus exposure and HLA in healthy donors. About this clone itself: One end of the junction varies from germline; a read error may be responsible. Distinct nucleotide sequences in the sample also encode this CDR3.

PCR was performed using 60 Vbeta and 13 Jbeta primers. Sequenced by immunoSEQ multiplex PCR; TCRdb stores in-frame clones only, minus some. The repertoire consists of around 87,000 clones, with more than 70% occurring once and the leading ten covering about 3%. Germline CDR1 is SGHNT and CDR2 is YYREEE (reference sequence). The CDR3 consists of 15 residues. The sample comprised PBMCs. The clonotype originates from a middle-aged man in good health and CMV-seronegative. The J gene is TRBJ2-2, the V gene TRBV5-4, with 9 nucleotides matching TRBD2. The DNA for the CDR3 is TGTGCCAGCCGCTTAGCGGGGGAGAACACCGGGGAGCTGTTTTTT. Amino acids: CASRLAGENTGELFF.